This T cell receptor beta chain was recorded in a study of cytomegalovirus exposure and HLA in healthy donors. Broader study findings: High sensitivity and specificity were reportedly achieved when the classifier diagnosed cytomegalovirus status. Follow-up analysis later connected one missense variant in DCLRE1C with trimming of TCR beta V- and J-genes.

Looked up from germline, CDR1 is SGHAT and CDR2 is FQNNGV. The CDR3 runs 15 residues. V shed 1 base, J shed 7 bases, and the junction held 10 bases outside the gene matches. It was with 60 Vbeta and 13 Jbeta primers that the PCR ran. Sequencing used immunoSEQ multiplex PCR; TCRdb keeps in-frame clones, though not all of them. The repertoire holds around 120,000 clones, with 75% to 85% as singletons. Turning to this clone: What it binds is unknown.

Material for sequencing was PBMCs. This sequence originates from a woman aged 45-65 years in good health and CMV-seropositive. This rearrangement joins TRBV11-2 to TRBJ2-7; TRBD1 aligns across 7 bases. The CDR3 sequence: CASSLVQGSGGEQYF. The CDR3, as DNA: TGTGCCAGCAGCTTAGTTCAGGGGTCAGGGGGAGAGCAGTACTTC.